The 24 T cell receptor beta chains below come from one sample, sequenced in a study of PD-1 blockade in classical Hodgkin lymphoma. Clones were read by immunoSEQ multiplex PCR, and TCRdb kept only the in-frame ones, dropping some. This sample yields around 25,000 clones, of which about 88% are seen a single time; around 6.2% belongs to the top ten. Time point indicated: cycle 4 day 1 (C4D1), after more than five weeks of nivolumab. Each patient relapsed following autologous stem cell transplantation, and prior brentuximab vedotin exposure differed. The sequences come from peripheral blood mononuclear cells (PBMCs), collected before the fourth cycle of nivolumab. The receptor set was obtained from a human donor with classical Hodgkin lymphoma.

The chain carries TRBV19 and TRBJ2-1, with a possible D match to TRBD1 (5 bases). This CDR3 region has 14 residues. V gave up 5 bases and J gave up 2 bases, with 10 bases separating them. Germline V gene sequence: CDR1 LNHDA, CDR2 SQIVND (reference sequence). The CDR3 reads CASSETVAYNEQFF. CDR3 coding DNA: TGTGCCAGTAGTGAGACAGTGGCCTACAATGAGCAGTTCTTC.

This chain joins TRBV9 and TRBJ1-3, with D unresolved. Trimming removed 0 bases at V and 0 bases at J, with 7 bases between. CDR1 and CDR2 from the germline V gene are SGDLS and YYNGEE. The CDR3 extends over 15 amino acids. CDR3 in amino acids: CASSVEGLSGNTIYF. The CDR3 nucleotides are TGTGCCAGCAGCGTAGAGGGTCTCTCTGGAAACACCATATATTTT.

The chain joins TRBV10-3 to TRBJ1-5, with D perhaps matching TRBD1 (5 bases). Germline lookup yields CDR1 ENHRY and CDR2 SYGVKD. V lost 4 bases to trimming and J lost 0 bases, with 10 bases between them. The CDR3 has 15 residues. CDR3 DNA: TGTGCCATCAGTGCTGGGGGGGATAGCAATCAGCCCCAGCATTTT. This translates into CAISAGGDSNQPQHF.

V gene TRBV5-1 combines with J gene TRBJ2-5; D possibly corresponds to TRBD2 (6 bases). The CDR3 sequence is 12 residues long. Trimming removed 4 bases from V and 3 bases from J, with 7 bases in between. From germline, CDR1 is SGHRS and CDR2 YFSETQ. CDR3 sequence: CASSRREETQYF. The CDR3 DNA follows: TGCGCCAGCAGCCGGAGGGAAGAGACCCAGTACTTC.

The V call is TRBV6-5, the J call TRBJ2-3; D is perhaps TRBD1 (6 bases). Trimming took off 2 bases at V and 5 bases at J, with 8 bases between the two ends. The germline V gene has CDR1 MNHEY and CDR2 SVGAGI. CDR3 length: 13 residues. CDR3 coding DNA: TGTGCCAGCAGTTACGGGGGCCTAGATACGCAGTATTTT. As protein: CASSYGGLDTQYF.

On this clone itself: This CDR3 is also generated by other DNA sequences in the sample. The chain couples TRBV28 to TRBJ2-1; possible D gene TRBD2, 6 bases. V shed 6 bases and J shed 2 bases, with 11 bases lying between them. The CDR3 length is 14 residues. Germline loops: CDR1 MDHEN, CDR2 SYDVKM. CDR3 sequence reads: CASRLVAAYNEQFF. The CDR3 DNA reads TGTGCCAGCAGACTCGTAGCGGCCTACAATGAGCAGTTCTTC. Using reference TRBV28 and TRBJ2-1 for the parts outside the CDR3, the full variable domain is DVKVTQSSRYLVKRTGEKVFLECVQDMDHENMFWYRQDPGLGLRLIYFSYDVKMKEKGDIPEGYSVSREKKERFSLILESASTNQTSMYLCASRLVAAYNEQFFGPGTRLTVL.

The chain recombines TRBV15 with TRBJ1-1, with D tentatively TRBD1 (6 bases). The CDR3 totals 14 residues. Germline V lookup: CDR1 LNHNV, CDR2 YYDKDF (reference sequence). Between the trimmed V and J ends, which lost 2 bases and 1 base, there was a span of 8 bases. CDR3 in DNA: TGTGCCACCAGCAGACTGACAGGGAACACTGAAGCTTTCTTT. This encodes CATSRLTGNTEAFF.

The chain links TRBV5-1 to TRBJ1-1; D unclear. Per germline, CDR1 SGHRS and CDR2 YFSETQ. Trimming left V 4 bases short and J 0 bases short, with 16 bases between. The CDR3 length is 16 residues. For the CDR3, the DNA is TGCGCCAGCAGCCCCCGGACCCAGGCCCTGAACACTGAAGCTTTCTTT. This codes for CASSPRTQALNTEAFF.

This rearrangement joins TRBV9 to TRBJ2-3; 8 bases are a match to TRBD1. Germline V gives CDR1 SGDLS, CDR2 YYNGEE. The CDR3 extends over 15 amino acids. V lost 2 bases, J lost 5 bases, and 7 bases stayed unmatched. The CDR3 DNA reads as TGTGCCAGCAGCGTCACAGGGGGTTCGGGAGATACGCAGTATTTT. Translation: CASSVTGGSGDTQYF.

This chain uses TRBV29-1 with TRBJ2-7; a weak D match, TRBD1 (5 bases). The V gene's germline CDR1 is SQVTM and CDR2 ANQGSEA. This CDR3 spans 14 amino acids. V shed 3 bases and J shed 0 bases, with 12 bases lying between them. The CDR3 DNA sequence: TGCAGCGTTGATGGGGCCAGGACCTCCTACGAGCAGTACTTC. Protein sequence: CSVDGARTSYEQYF.

By share of the sample, this clone is medium-sized (0.01 to 0.1%). The rearrangement links TRBV7-3 to TRBJ2-7, with 13 bases fitting TRBD2. Per germline, CDR1 SGHTA and CDR2 FQGTGA. CDR3 length: 16 residues. Trimming removed 4 bases from V and 1 base from J; junction bases left unmatched: 4. CDR3 bases: TGTGCCAGCAGCTGGGTACTAGCGGGAGGGTCCTACGAGCAGTACTTC. Translated, it gives CASSWVLAGGSYEQYF. The variable domain in full, completed from reference TRBV7-3 and TRBJ2-7, reads GAGVSQTPSNKVTEKGKYVELRCDPISGHTALYWYRQSLGQGPEFLIYFQGTGAADDSGLPNDRFFAVRPEGSVSTLKIQRTERGDSAVYLCASSWVLAGGSYEQYFGPGTRLTVT.

This clone appeared a single time. CDR3 DNA sequence: TGCGCCAGCAGCTTAGGACTGGGGCAGTTCTTC. Protein: CASSLGLGQFF. The rearrangement joins TRBV5-1 to TRBJ2-1; a possible D gene is TRBD2 (5 bases). V was cut by 2 bases and J by 12 bases, with 9 bases left in between. Per germline, CDR1 SGHRS and CDR2 YFSETQ. The CDR3 is made up of 11 amino acids.

The chain links TRBV5-1 to TRBJ1-1; no clear D gene. V gave up 0 bases and J gave up 8 bases, with 8 bases separating them. This CDR3 has 12 amino acids. Germline lookup yields CDR1 SGHRS and CDR2 YFSETQ. CDR3 sequence reads: CASSLGEREAFF. Written as DNA, the CDR3 is TGCGCCAGCAGCTTGGGGGAGCGAGAAGCTTTCTTT.

In this sample, this clone turned up once. The chain carries TRBV7-9 and TRBJ2-1; 11 bases map to TRBD2. The germline V gene encodes CDR1 SEHNR and CDR2 FQNEAQ (reference sequence). Germline trimming cut 8 bases from V and 7 bases from J; bases unmatched to any gene: 4. The CDR3 length is 13 residues. CDR3 sequence reads: CASLSSGRNEQFF. CDR3 nucleotide sequence: TGTGCCAGCTTGTCTAGCGGGAGGAATGAGCAGTTCTTC.

CDR3 sequence: CASSLRGRGSYEQYF. In DNA form, the CDR3 reads TGTGCCAGCAGTTTAAGAGGGAGGGGCTCCTACGAGCAGTACTTC. The genes are TRBV27 and TRBJ2-7; the match to TRBD2 covers 7 bases. V was pared by 2 bases and J by 0 bases, with 4 bases of the junction left unmatched. The CDR3 has 15 amino acids. CDR1 and CDR2 from the germline V gene are MNHEY and SMNVEV (reference sequence).

The chain has TRBV7-3 and TRBJ1-2; D perhaps matches TRBD1 (5 bases). Trimming stripped 2 bases from V and 8 bases from J, with 12 bases between. CDR3 size: 13 residues. In germline, CDR1 is SGHTA, CDR2 FQGTGA. The CDR3 sequence: CASSLEGRTGYTF. CDR3 sequence (DNA): TGTGCCAGCAGCTTAGAGGGGAGGACGGGCTACACCTTC.

Here the CDR3 reads CAWSVRAAYEQYF. The DNA of the CDR3 is TGTGCCTGGAGTGTACGGGCGGCCTACGAGCAGTACTTC. V gene TRBV30 combines with J gene TRBJ2-7; D ambiguous. Germline V gene lookup returns CDR1 GTSNPN and CDR2 SVGIG (reference sequence). Trimming stripped 0 bases from V and 2 bases from J, with 8 bases between. This CDR3 has 13 amino acids.

V usage is TRBV7-2 and J usage is TRBJ2-1; D might be TRBD2 (5 bases). The length of the CDR3 is 15 residues. The V and J ends lost 1 base and 3 bases respectively, with 10 bases between them. Looked up from germline, CDR1 is SGHTA and CDR2 is FQGNSA. The CDR3 is CASSLEEVLYNEQFF. The CDR3 bases are TGTGCCAGCAGCTTAGAGGAGGTACTCTACAATGAGCAGTTCTTC.

The rearrangement links TRBV28 to TRBJ2-7, with 7 bases identical to TRBD2. Trimming took 3 bases from V and 5 from J; bases not matched to a gene: 7. CDR3 size: 14 residues. Per the germline V gene, CDR1 is MDHEN and CDR2 is SYDVKM. The CDR3 sequence: CASSFGREVDEQYF. DNA of the CDR3: TGTGCCAGCAGTTTCGGACGGGAGGTGGACGAGCAGTACTTC.

The chain carries TRBV10-2 and TRBJ1-2, with D tentatively TRBD1 (6 bases). This CDR3 is built from 14 residues. Germline lookup yields CDR1 WSHSY and CDR2 SAAADI. Trimming stripped 7 bases from V and 4 bases from J, with 16 bases between. CDR3 sequence reads: CASNWGATGYGYTF. In DNA form, the CDR3 reads TGCGCCAGCAATTGGGGGGCCACTGGCTATGGCTACACCTTC.

The rearrangement joins TRBV7-9 to TRBJ1-1, with 11 bases lining up with TRBD1. The CDR3 sequence is 15 residues long. The ends lost 4 bases at V and 6 bases at J; junction bases unmatched: 7. CDR1 and CDR2 from the germline V gene are SEHNR and FQNEAQ (reference sequence). CDR3: CASSSWTGGIPEAFF. CDR3 DNA sequence: TGTGCCAGCAGCTCTTGGACAGGGGGCATACCTGAAGCTTTCTTT.

The genes are TRBV11-3 and TRBJ2-5; no clear D gene. The V gene's germline CDR1 is SGHNT and CDR2 YENEEA. V was clipped by 5 bases and J by 5 bases, with 9 bases between them. The CDR3 is made up of 12 amino acids. The CDR3 DNA reads as TGTGCCAGCAGCCGAAATAGGGAGACCCAGTACTTC. It yields the protein CASSRNRETQYF.

To note about this clone: One end of the junction varies from germline; a read error may be responsible. CDR3 nucleotide sequence: TGTGTCAGCAGGGACACTAGCAATCAGCCCCAGCATTTT. It specifies CVSRDTSNQPQHF. J is TRBJ1-5 and V is TRBV2; D might be TRBD1 (6 bases). The CDR3 length is 13 residues. Germline V gene data show CDR1 as SNHLY and CDR2 as FYNNEI. The complete variable domain, with remaining parts taken from reference TRBV2 and TRBJ1-5, reads EPEVTQTPSHQVTQMGQEVILRCVPISNHLYFYWYRQILGQKVEFLVSFYNNEISEKSEIFDDQFSVERPDGSNFTLKIRSTKLEDSAMYFCVSRDTSNQPQHFGDGTRLSIL.

This chain connects TRBV2 to TRBJ2-7; 11 bases fit TRBD2. The germline V gene has CDR1 SNHLY and CDR2 FYNNEI. The CDR3 is 15 residues long. V lost 6 bases, J lost 9 bases, and 13 bases stayed unmatched. The CDR3 region has the DNA TGTGCCAGCAGGGGTACTAGCGGGGGACCCTCGCGGCAGTACTTC. Protein: CASRGTSGGPSRQYF.